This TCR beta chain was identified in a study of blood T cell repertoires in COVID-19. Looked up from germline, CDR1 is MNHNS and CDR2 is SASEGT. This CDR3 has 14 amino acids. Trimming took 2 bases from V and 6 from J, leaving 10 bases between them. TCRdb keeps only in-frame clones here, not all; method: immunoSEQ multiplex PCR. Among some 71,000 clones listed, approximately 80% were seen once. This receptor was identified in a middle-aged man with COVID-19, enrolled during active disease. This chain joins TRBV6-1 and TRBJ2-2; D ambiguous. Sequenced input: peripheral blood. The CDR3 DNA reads TGTGCCAGCAGTGAAAGCTTCCCTGCCGGGGAGCTGTTTTTT. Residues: CASSESFPAGELFF.